This T cell receptor (beta chain) was profiled in a study of cytomegalovirus exposure and HLA in healthy donors. Points from the study as a whole: The presence/absence work took it that sequencing depth was about the same across donors. High sensitivity and specificity were reportedly achieved when the classifier diagnosed cytomegalovirus status. As a later analysis showed, a missense DCLRE1C variant was linked to trimming of TCR beta V- and J-genes.

The study ran its PCR with 60 Vbeta and 13 Jbeta primers. Authors' analysis steps: Later analysis identified tens of millions of unique TCR beta chains, approximately 11 million shared. Sequencing was performed with immunoSEQ multiplex PCR; in TCRdb, only in-frame clones are kept and a portion is missing. Clonal size and the V and J genes are those of that table, whereas D and trimming came from the DNA. Of around 160,000 clones listed, approximately 82% are singletons. This CDR3 comprises 13 residues. J lost 7 bases, V lost 8 bases, and 4 bases had no gene match. Germline V gene lookup returns CDR1 MNHNY and CDR2 SVGAGI (reference sequence). Notes on this clone: The antigen remains unidentified.

V usage is TRBV6-6 and J usage is TRBJ2-1; TRBD2 aligns across 11 bases. This receptor was identified in a woman between 40 and 55 years old in good health and CMV-seropositive. Sequencing was done on a sample of PBMCs. The CDR3 sequence is CASLAGGVNEQFF. The CDR3 DNA is TGTGCCAGCTTAGCGGGAGGGGTGAATGAGCAGTTCTTC.